This T cell receptor beta chain emerged from a study of radiotherapy plus CTLA-4 blockade in lung cancer. Chemo-refractory metastatic non-small-cell lung cancer patients underwent focal radiation alongside CTLA-4 blockade with ipilimumab. Comments on this clone: What it binds is not known.

Findings of the study overall: Early blood T cell clone changes and increased post-radiation serum interferon-beta were reportedly the strongest response predictors.

Generated by immunoSEQ multiplex PCR, the TCRdb table keeps only in-frame clones and is missing some. The data hold some 15,000 clones, with about 70% observed a single time. Germline values: CDR1 SGHTA, CDR2 FQGNSA. V was clipped by 3 bases and J by 9 bases, with 12 bases between them. CDR3 length: 13 amino acids. This sequence was found in a human donor with non-small cell lung cancer whose response to radiotherapy plus ipilimumab could not be evaluated. The V gene is TRBV7-2, the J gene TRBJ1-5; no reliable D call. The specimen was peripheral blood, collected from a patient treated with radiotherapy plus ipilimumab. CDR3: CASSLRISRPQHF. The CDR3, as DNA: TGTGCCAGCAGCTTGAGGATCAGCCGGCCCCAGCATTTT.